These T cell receptor beta chains were read from a single sample in a study of human T cells and chemical hapten exposure. One entry per CDR3 protein results from TCRdb running MiXCR on the RACE reads. This table holds roughly 100,000 distinct CDR3 sequences, around 34% found once. The source was whole blood, collected in connection with sensitization to the hapten diphenylcyclopropenone (DPC). Every receptor here comes from a man aged 35 to 55 with alopecia areata. Some clones in this sample may be carry-over from other donors' samples. CDR3s leave out the opening cysteine and the closing phenylalanine or tryptophan. The D gene is left open where the match is weak.

J gene,V gene,D gene,CDR3 protein
TRBJ2-7,TRBV20-1,TRBD1,SASSPKQGIHEQY
TRBJ2-3,TRBV6-2/TRBV6-3,NA,ASSYSYGDSTDTQY
TRBJ1-3,TRBV12-5,NA,ASGLPPGNTIY
TRBJ2-5,TRBV11-2,NA,ASSWPSGTGLRTQY
TRBJ1-1,TRBV7-2,NA,ASHRSAEAF
TRBJ2-5,TRBV23-1,NA,ARGSYRESQETQY
TRBJ1-1,TRBV6-2/TRBV6-3,NA,ASSYFRGWAEAF
TRBJ1-4,TRBV4-3,NA,ASSREVGVIEKLF
TRBJ1-4,TRBV15,TRBD1,ATSREGQGAEKLF
TRBJ2-1,TRBV7-2,NA,ASSLARPILGSYNEQF
TRBJ1-6,TRBV5-1,NA,ASSFGREAFSPLH
TRBJ1-5,TRBV3-1,NA,ASSQGDQPQH
TRBJ2-4,TRBV28,TRBD2,ASSFSTGGLAGGLAKNIQY
TRBJ2-3,TRBV20-1,NA,SSKGGTDTQY
TRBJ2-1,TRBV27,NA,ASTPGLLYNEQF
TRBJ1-6,TRBV6-1,NA,ASLPMRNSPLH
TRBJ2-3,TRBV20-1,NA,SARESGDTQY
TRBJ2-5,TRBV11-3,NA,ASSKTVQETQY
TRBJ2-3,TRBV12-3/TRBV12-4,NA,ASSSPRGSTDTQY
TRBJ1-5,TRBV9,NA,ASSVLGDSNQPQH
TRBJ2-5,TRBV12-3/TRBV12-4,TRBD2,ASSLEGLPQETQY
TRBJ2-5,TRBV13,NA,ASSGQNQETQY
TRBJ2-6,TRBV5-1,NA,ASRSDSSGANVLT
TRBJ1-4,TRBV21-1,NA,ASSKVPGIEGVKPNEKLF
TRBJ1-5,TRBV7-8,NA,ASSLAGSSQPQH
TRBJ1-6,TRBV4-3,NA,ASSPLGESPLH
TRBJ1-5,TRBV14,NA,ASSQGWGEYQPQH
TRBJ2-1,TRBV6-6,NA,ASKRGGASGRDEQF
TRBJ2-7,TRBV20-1,TRBD1,SATRTGDGTEQY
TRBJ2-4,TRBV28,TRBD1,ASRPTLGDSGYSKNIQY
TRBJ1-5,TRBV6-1,NA,ASRERGGKDNQPQH
TRBJ1-1,TRBV29-1,NA,SVGERGTEAF
TRBJ2-1,TRBV6-2/TRBV6-3,NA,ASSLSGVTDEQF
TRBJ2-6,TRBV27,NA,ASSLMSVNSGANVLT
TRBJ2-3,TRBV28,NA,ASSLGGNYTQY
TRBJ2-3,TRBV12-3/TRBV12-4,NA,ASSRRGQSTDTQY
TRBJ2-7,TRBV28,NA,ATLRGGAYEQY
TRBJ2-1,TRBV24-1,TRBD2,ATSDSLTSGTYNEQF
TRBJ1-2,TRBV28,NA,ASSLLSGETGYT
TRBJ2-5,TRBV12-3/TRBV12-4,TRBD1,ASSRGLGETQY
TRBJ2-2,TRBV7-8,NA,ASSLDLQPTGELF
TRBJ2-4,TRBV29-1,TRBD2,SVEGATSGSEQY
TRBJ1-4,TRBV2,TRBD1,ASSEGPGGSPTNEKLF
TRBJ2-5,TRBV12-3/TRBV12-4,NA,ASSFWVDQETQY
TRBJ2-1,TRBV7-9,TRBD1,ASSLEGQARIEQF
TRBJ2-7,TRBV20-1,TRBD2,SARATLAGVDYEQY
TRBJ2-1,TRBV4-3,NA,ASSRAGRSYNEQF
TRBJ2-3,TRBV10-3,NA,AISESRAGPSTDTQY
TRBJ1-2,TRBV2,NA,ASILPDSNYGYT
TRBJ2-2,TRBV29-1,TRBD2,SVDLGGATGELF
TRBJ2-7,TRBV7-2,TRBD2,ASSRPGLAYEQY
TRBJ2-1,TRBV19,TRBD2,ASSTPTSGSIYEQF
TRBJ2-3,TRBV21-1,NA,ASSNLIADCTDTQY
TRBJ2-3,TRBV5-1,TRBD1,ASSREGARSDTQY
TRBJ2-7,TRBV5-1,NA,ASSLDRSYEQY
TRBJ2-6,TRBV29-1,TRBD1,SVSGQGSSGANVLT